The 9 T cell receptor beta chains presented below share a single source sample, sequenced in a study of post-analysis software for immune sequencing data. Study findings and constraints: About five TRBV segments, including TRBV5-6, TRBV5-1 and TRBV20-1, were more frequent in patients than controls.

These TCRs' antigens remain unknown. Tagging with unique molecular identifiers was a feature of the TCR beta cDNA libraries. One entry per CDR3 protein, called by TCRdb with MiXCR from the PCR reads. This sample carries more than 450,000 distinct CDR3 sequences, about 44% of them seen once, and the ten largest clones take roughly 1.7%. Sample: blood. These TCRs come from a girl under 18 with multiple sclerosis.

This clonotype was recorded many times. This chain joins TRBV29-1 and TRBJ2-5, with 8 bases identical to TRBD2. CDR1 is SQVTM and CDR2 is ANQGSEA in the germline V gene. The CDR3 covers 14 residues. J lost 4 bases, V lost 7 bases, and 11 bases had no gene match. In nucleotides, the CDR3 is TGCAGCGCCGACCAAGCGGGAGTCACAGAGACCCAGTACTTC. The encoded protein is CSADQAGVTETQYF.

This clonotype was seen more than once but under ten times. The J gene is TRBJ2-5, the V gene TRBV6-6, with 7 bases that match TRBD2. The germline gives CDR1 MNHNY, CDR2 SVGAGI (reference sequence). Germline trimming cut 2 bases from V and 1 base from J; bases unmatched to any gene: 7. The CDR3 is made up of 16 amino acids. The CDR3 is CASSYGTGGLQETQYF. CDR3 bases: TGTGCCAGCAGTTACGGGACGGGGGGACTCCAAGAGACCCAGTACTTC.

CDR3 sequence (DNA): TGCAGTGCTAGTTCGACCAGCCCTTACGAGCAGTACTTC. Translation: CSASSTSPYEQYF. The chain recombines TRBV20-1 with TRBJ2-7; D call uncertain. Looked up from germline, CDR1 is DFQATT and CDR2 is SNEGSKA (reference sequence). The V end lost 3 bases, the J end lost 4 bases, and 13 bases lay between the germline ends. The CDR3 length is 13 residues.

The gene calls are TRBV7-9 and TRBJ1-6, with TRBD1 matching over 7 bases. CDR3 length equals 14 residues. V lost 5 bases, J lost 8 bases, and 6 bases stayed unmatched. In germline, CDR1 is SEHNR, CDR2 FQNEAQ (reference sequence). The CDR3 bases are TGTGCCAGCAGCCCCGGGACAGTGGATTCACCCCTCCACTTT. Its translation is CASSPGTVDSPLHF. The full variable domain, rest sourced from reference TRBV7-9 and TRBJ1-6, is DTGVSQNPRHKITKRGQNVTFRCDPISEHNRLYWYRQTLGQGPEFLTYFQNEAQLEKSRLLSDRFSAERPKGSFSTLEIQRTEQGDSAMYLCASSPGTVDSPLHFGNGTRLTVT.

Only a few counts were recorded for this clonotype. The genes are TRBV6-5 and TRBJ1-5, with a weak D call TRBD1 (6 bases). Trimming took 6 bases from V and 1 from J, leaving 13 bases between them. This CDR3 has 15 residues. Germline CDR1 is MNHEY and CDR2 is SVGAGI. This CDR3 reads CASSFTGKSNQPQHF. For the CDR3, the DNA is TGTGCCAGCAGCTTCACAGGGAAGAGCAATCAGCCCCAGCATTTT.

This chain uses TRBV7-9 with TRBJ2-7, with 11 bases lining up with TRBD2. This CDR3 comprises 15 residues. V shed 1 base, J shed 6 bases, and the junction held 5 bases outside the gene matches. Germline V gives CDR1 SEHNR, CDR2 FQNEAQ (reference sequence). The CDR3 DNA reads as TGTGCCAGCAGCTTAGGGCTAGCGGGAGGTTCCGAGCAGTACTTC. This encodes CASSLGLAGGSEQYF.

This clonotype was detected only a few times. The rearrangement uses TRBV9 and TRBJ2-7; TRBD2 agrees at 8 bases. The V and J ends lost 2 bases and 2 bases, in that order; junction bases with no gene match: 6. This CDR3 spans 15 amino acids. CDR1 and CDR2 from the germline V gene are SGDLS and YYNGEE. DNA of the CDR3: TGTGCCAGCAGCGTCCGAGCGGGGGAAGCCTACGAGCAGTACTTC. Translated, it gives CASSVRAGEAYEQYF. Supplemented by reference TRBV9 and TRBJ2-7, the full variable domain reads DSGVTQTPKHLITATGQRVTLRCSPRSGDLSVYWYQQSLDQGLQFLIQYYNGEERAKGNILERFSAQQFPDLHSELNLSSLELGDSALYFCASSVRAGEAYEQYFGPGTRLTVT.

The chain carries TRBV20-1 and TRBJ1-2; TRBD1 matches at 8 bases. V shed 3 bases and J 4 bases; nucleotides not matched to a gene: 4. Germline CDR1 is DFQATT and CDR2 is SNEGSKA (reference sequence). The CDR3 is 13 amino acids. Here the CDR3 reads CSARGQGAYGYTF. As DNA, the CDR3 is TGCAGTGCTAGGGGCCAGGGGGCCTATGGCTACACCTTC.

The rearrangement joins TRBV15 to TRBJ2-5, with D perhaps matching TRBD1 (5 bases). The CDR3 loop spans 16 amino acids. CDR1 and CDR2 from the germline V gene are LNHNV and YYDKDF (reference sequence). The V gene lost 3 bases and the J gene lost 0 bases, with 14 bases spanning the gap. The CDR3 region has the DNA TGTGCCACCAGCAGTCCCGCGGCAGGGTACCAAGAGACCCAGTACTTC. Residues: CATSSPAAGYQETQYF. The entire variable domain, with the rest obtained from reference TRBV15 and TRBJ2-5, is as follows: DAMVIQNPRYQVTQFGKPVTLSCSQTLNHNVMYWYQQKSSQAPKLLFHYYDKDFNNEADTPDNFQSRRPNTSFCFLDIRSPGLGDTAMYLCATSSPAAGYQETQYFGPGTRLLVL.